A selection of T cell receptor beta chains follows, all from one sample in a study of T cell responses to AZD1222 COVID-19 vaccine. Method: immunoSEQ multiplex PCR; TCRdb's copy keeps in-frame clones and lacks some. The sample records around 150,000 clones, about 89% being singletons. This specimen consisted of peripheral blood, obtained 28 days after the second dose of the MenACWY control vaccine. These receptors came from an adult who received the MenACWY meningococcal vaccine as a control. Each CDR3 is given with its conserved first and last residue. D genes are given only for firm matches. Clone size is not always given. Where it is, it says once, few, many or a class for expanded clones.

- | TRBJ1-3 | TRBD1 | TRBV5-1 | CASSVPTGVGNTIYF | TGCGCCAGCAGCGTCCCGACAGGGGTTGGAAACACCATATATTTT
- | TRBJ1-1 | - | TRBV27 | CASSLGTGTAEAFF | TGTGCCAGCAGTTTAGGTACAGGGACGGCTGAAGCTTTCTTT
- | TRBJ2-3 | TRBD2 | TRBV4-1 | CASSQGLAADTDTQYF | TGCGCCAGCAGCCAGGGACTAGCTGCTGATACAGATACGCAGTATTTT
- | TRBJ2-7 | TRBD1 | TRBV18 | CASSPPRGQDGVYEQYF | TGTGCCAGCTCACCACCCCGAGGACAGGACGGAGTCTACGAGCAGTACTTC
- | TRBJ2-7 | TRBD2 | TRBV29-1 | CSVGQAGGSEQYF | TGCAGCGTGGGGCAAGCGGGAGGTTCCGAGCAGTACTTC
- | TRBJ2-2 | - | TRBV7-6 | CASSLGGWNTGELFF | TGTGCCAGCAGCTTAGGGGGCTGGAACACCGGGGAGCTGTTTTTT
- | TRBJ1-1 | - | TRBV7-9 | CASSSSRDTEAFF | TGTGCCAGCAGCTCCTCCCGGGACACTGAAGCTTTCTTT
- | TRBJ2-5 | TRBD2 | TRBV7-9 | CASSLAPGLAGVETQYF | TGTGCCAGCAGCTTAGCGCCGGGACTAGCGGGGGTGGAGACCCAGTACTTC
- | TRBJ1-4 | - | TRBV4-3 | CASSQEGTLGTNEKLFF | TGCGCCAGCAGCCAAGAGGGCACACTAGGCACTAATGAAAAACTGTTTTTT
- | TRBJ1-4 | TRBD1 | TRBV15 | CATSVFGPGGQNNEKLFF | TGTGCCACCAGCGTCTTCGGACCTGGGGGACAGAATAATGAAAAACTGTTTTTT
- | TRBJ1-1 | - | TRBV12-5 | CASGSGGNTEAFF | TGTGCTAGTGGTTCGGGAGGGAACACTGAAGCTTTCTTT
once | TRBJ1-3 | - | TRBV12-3/TRBV12-4 | CASSWAVFGSIYF | TGTGCCAGCAGTTGGGCTGTTTTTGGTTCCATATATTTT
once | TRBJ1-3 | TRBD1 | TRBV7-8 | CASSLATGPGNTIYF | TGTGCCAGCAGCTTAGCGACAGGGCCGGGGAACACCATATATTTT
- | TRBJ2-1 | TRBD2 | TRBV14 | CASSQELAVVGNEQFF | TGTGCCAGCAGCCAAGAACTAGCGGTAGTGGGCAATGAGCAGTTCTTC
- | TRBJ2-7 | TRBD2 | TRBV2 | CASRVSGSYEQYF | TGTGCCAGCAGGGTTAGCGGGTCCTACGAGCAGTACTTC
- | TRBJ2-1 | - | TRBV7-8 | CASTQGPGYNEQFF | TGTGCCAGCACCCAGGGACCAGGCTACAATGAGCAGTTCTTC
few | TRBJ2-2 | - | TRBV11-1 | CASSLRRGNTGELFF | TGTGCCAGCAGCTTACGCAGGGGGAACACCGGGGAGCTGTTTTTT
once | TRBJ2-5 | - | TRBV24-1 | CATRQGRGETQYF | TGTGCCACCAGGCAGGGGAGGGGGGAGACCCAGTACTTC
- | TRBJ2-3 | - | TRBV5-1 | CASRTETNTQYF | TGCGCCTCACGGACAGAAACAAATACGCAGTATTTT
once | TRBJ1-2 | - | TRBV4-3 | CASSPASDLGYTF | TGCGCCAGCAGCCCCGCCAGCGACCTTGGCTACACCTTC
- | TRBJ2-1 | TRBD2 | TRBV3-1/TRBV3-2 | CASSQGLAGEGSNEQFF | TGTGCCAGCAGCCAAGGACTAGCGGGAGAGGGGTCCAATGAGCAGTTCTTC
- | TRBJ2-3 | - | TRBV2 | CASSEQEVNTQYF | TGTGCCAGCAGTGAACAGGAGGTTAATACGCAGTATTTT
few | TRBJ2-3 | - | TRBV18 | CASSPAELGTSTDTQYF | TGTGCCAGCTCCCCCGCCGAACTAGGGACTAGCACAGATACGCAGTATTTT
once | TRBJ1-6 | - | TRBV19 | CASTGDRRSPLHF | TGTGCCAGTACAGGGGATAGGCGATCACCCCTCCACTTT
- | TRBJ2-1 | - | TRBV12-3/TRBV12-4 | CASSKPNEQFF | TGTGCCAGCAGTAAGCCCAATGAGCAGTTCTTC
- | TRBJ2-2 | - | TRBV3-1/TRBV3-2 | CASSQGVAANTGELFF | TGTGCCAGCAGCCAAGGGGTAGCGGCGAACACCGGGGAGCTGTTTTTT
once | TRBJ2-2 | - | TRBV7-8 | CASSLNSPAGNTGELFF | TGTGCCAGCAGCTTAAACTCGCCGGCCGGGAACACCGGGGAGCTGTTTTTT
- | TRBJ1-5 | - | TRBV28 | CASSFGAGLGNQPQHF | TGTGCCAGCAGTTTTGGTGCGGGGCTCGGCAATCAGCCCCAGCATTTT
- | TRBJ2-7 | TRBD1 | TRBV7-9 | CASSPGQGEWEQYF | TGTGCCAGCAGCCCGGGACAGGGTGAGTGGGAGCAGTACTTC
- | TRBJ2-1 | - | TRBV7-3 | CASSPRAGKQFF | TGTGCCAGCAGCCCCCGGGCTGGTAAGCAGTTCTTC
- | TRBJ1-1 | - | TRBV30 | CAWSTSGRVEAFF | TGTGCCTGGAGTACCAGCGGACGGGTTGAAGCTTTCTTT
- | TRBJ2-1 | - | TRBV6-2/TRBV6-3 | CASSQTERYNEQFF | TGTGCCAGCAGCCAGACGGAGAGGTACAATGAGCAGTTCTTC
- | TRBJ2-5 | - | TRBV6-5 | CASRLLRSTQETQYF | TGTGCCAGCAGATTGCTCAGGAGCACCCAAGAGACCCAGTACTTC
- | TRBJ2-5 | TRBD2 | TRBV5-4 | CASSLTSGGETQYF | TGTGCCAGCAGCTTGACTAGCGGGGGTGAGACCCAGTACTTC
- | TRBJ2-3 | TRBD2 | TRBV7-3 | CASSLHPPMVGRGTDTQYF | TGTGCCAGCAGCTTACATCCCCCCATGGTCGGGAGGGGCACAGATACGCAGTATTTT
- | TRBJ2-5 | TRBD1 | TRBV19 | CASSISRTGGETQYF | TGTGCCAGTAGTATCTCTAGAACAGGGGGAGAGACCCAGTACTTC
- | TRBJ1-3 | - | TRBV7-2 | CASSLGALGNTIYF | TGTGCCAGCAGCTTAGGGGCTTTAGGAAACACCATATATTTT
- | TRBJ2-2 | - | TRBV7-9 | CASSFGQNTGELFF | TGTGCCAGCAGCTTCGGACAGAACACCGGGGAGCTGTTTTTT
- | TRBJ1-4 | TRBD1 | TRBV4-3 | CASSQQGGTNEKLFF | TGCGCCAGCAGCCAACAAGGGGGCACTAATGAAAAACTGTTTTTT
- | TRBJ2-1 | TRBD1 | TRBV28 | CASSGGQYNEQFF | TGTGCCAGCAGTGGGGGACAGTACAATGAGCAGTTCTTC
- | TRBJ2-5 | - | TRBV7-2 | CASSLAGSQETQYF | TGTGCCAGCAGCTTAGCAGGCAGTCAAGAGACCCAGTACTTC
- | TRBJ1-5 | - | TRBV12-3/TRBV12-4 | CASSPEAGQPQHF | TGTGCCAGCAGCCCTGAAGCAGGTCAGCCCCAGCATTTT
- | TRBJ1-4 | TRBD1 | TRBV29-1 | CSAMTGGHEKLFF | TGCAGCGCCATGACAGGGGGCCATGAAAAACTGTTTTTT
few | TRBJ2-2 | TRBD2 | TRBV2 | CASSEPSGVTGELFF | TGTGCCAGCAGTGAACCCAGCGGGGTCACCGGGGAGCTGTTTTTT
- | TRBJ1-1 | - | TRBV28 | CASSLTQEAFF | TGTGCCAGCAGCCTGACACAAGAAGCTTTCTTT
- | TRBJ1-5 | - | TRBV7-2 | CASSDGNSNQPQHF | TGTGCCAGCAGCGACGGAAATAGCAATCAGCCCCAGCATTTT
few | TRBJ1-5 | - | TRBV5-5 | CASSPDDLIGNQPQHF | TGTGCCAGCAGCCCAGATGACCTGATTGGCAATCAGCCCCAGCATTTT
- | TRBJ2-7 | TRBD1 | TRBV30 | CAWEQGLSPSYEQYF | TGTGCCTGGGAACAGGGGCTGAGCCCCTCCTACGAGCAGTACTTC